Presented here are 25 T cell receptor beta chains from one specimen sequenced in a study of blood T cell repertoires in COVID-19 (dated by TCRdb to about 2020). The library relied on the immunoSEQ multiplex PCR assay. TCRdb obtained this table from immuneACCESS and retained in-frame rearrangements with V and J assigned. These tables miss some clones; where compared with another copy, unresolved V genes account for less than half of the shortfall, and the remainder is unexplained. In all, the sample holds 200,000 or so clones, and over 75% of those were seen once. Clones ranked in the top ten supply roughly 3.7% of the sample. The specimen sequenced was PBMCs or T cells enriched from blood (not recorded which). Source of these receptors: a woman younger than 45 who had been exposed to COVID-19.

The chain joins TRBV5-6 to TRBJ2-5; 7 nucleotides line up with TRBD2. Trimming at V came to 3 bases and at J to 5 bases, leaving 16 bases not matched to a gene. The CDR3 contains 17 residues. Germline-derived CDR1 and CDR2 are SGHDT and YYEEEE. Here the CDR3 DNA reads TGTGCCAGCAGCTCTTCACCCGGGACTACTCACTCGGAGACCCAGTACTTC. This encodes CASSSSPGTTHSETQYF.

This clone came up once. V is TRBV14 and J is TRBJ1-4; no firm D call. V was shortened by 9 bases and J by 4 bases, with 12 bases between the two germline ends. The CDR3 extends over 13 amino acids. Germline V gene data show CDR1 as SGHDN and CDR2 as FVKESK. The chain's CDR3 is CASRRAFNEKLFF. The CDR3 DNA is TGTGCCAGTCGGCGGGCCTTTAATGAAAAACTGTTTTTT.

The chain recombines TRBV9 with TRBJ2-5; no definite D call. The CDR3 sequence is 13 residues long. V dropped 2 bases and J dropped 9 bases, with 14 bases sitting between them. Looked up from germline, CDR1 is SGDLS and CDR2 is YYNGEE. The CDR3 region is CASSVGGPEAQYF. CDR3 nucleotide sequence: TGTGCCAGCAGCGTCGGCGGCCCTGAGGCCCAGTACTTC.

A word on this clone: A junction boundary mismatches the germline segment, possibly from a read error. The chain is built from TRBV6-1 and TRBJ1-3, with D perhaps matching TRBD1 (6 bases). This CDR3 has 15 residues. The germline gives CDR1 MNHNS, CDR2 SASEGT. The CDR3 region is CASSEGGLSGNTIYF. CDR3 bases: TGTGCCAGCAGCGAAGGGGGACTCTCTGGAAACACCATATATTTT.

The chain joins TRBV15 to TRBJ1-1, with D tentatively TRBD1 (5 bases). The CDR3 is made up of 15 amino acids. With 2 bases removed from V and 1 base from J, the gap between germline ends came to 11 bases. Germline lookup yields CDR1 LNHNV and CDR2 YYDKDF (reference sequence). CDR3 in amino acids: CATSRNDRENTEAFF. The CDR3 DNA follows: TGTGCCACCAGCAGAAACGACAGAGAGAACACTGAAGCTTTCTTT.

This chain joins TRBV2 and TRBJ2-7; TRBD2 matches at 8 bases. Per the germline V gene, CDR1 is SNHLY and CDR2 is FYNNEI. The CDR3 totals 15 residues. The V and J ends lost 6 bases and 3 bases, in that order; junction bases with no gene match: 10. The chain's CDR3 is CASRGTSGPVYEQYF. The CDR3 bases are TGTGCCAGCAGGGGTACTAGCGGTCCTGTCTACGAGCAGTACTTC.

V is TRBV15 and J is TRBJ2-3; D may be TRBD2 (6 bases). Trimming took off 0 bases at V and 0 bases at J, with 13 bases between the two ends. The CDR3 length is 17 residues. CDR1 is LNHNV and CDR2 is YYDKDF in the germline V gene (reference sequence). In DNA, the CDR3 is TGTGCCACCAGCAGAGATCGCGGGGACTCTAGCACAGATACGCAGTATTTT. It specifies CATSRDRGDSSTDTQYF.

V and J are TRBV2 and TRBJ1-1; D might be TRBD1 (5 bases). CDR1 is SNHLY, CDR2 FYNNEI, per germline. The CDR3 has 15 residues. Trimming took off 4 bases at V and 0 bases at J, with 12 bases between the two ends. The CDR3 region has the DNA TGTGCCAGCAGTGTCGGAGGGGCTCTGAACACTGAAGCTTTCTTT. Its protein is CASSVGGALNTEAFF.

V gene TRBV5-1 combines with J gene TRBJ1-6, with D hard to call. V lost 4 bases to trimming and J lost 0 bases, with 14 bases between them. Looked up from germline, CDR1 is SGHRS and CDR2 is YFSETQ. The CDR3 extends over 17 amino acids. The DNA for the CDR3 is TGCGCCAGCAGCCAAGACGGTCCTAGCTCCTATAATTCACCCCTCCACTTT. Translation gives CASSQDGPSSYNSPLHF.

This clone has more than one count but fewer than ten. The chain carries TRBV6-5 and TRBJ2-2; the match to TRBD1 covers 9 bases. Germline V lookup: CDR1 MNHEY, CDR2 SVGAGI. With V trimmed by 6 bases and J by 3 bases, 5 bases remained unmatched. There are 15 residues in the CDR3. DNA for the CDR3: TGTGCCAGCAGGGAGGGACAGGGTGACACCGGGGAGCTGTTTTTT. This codes for CASREGQGDTGELFF.

V is TRBV4-2 and J is TRBJ2-3; D unclear. V was clipped by 0 bases and J by 5 bases, with 9 bases between them. Germline loops: CDR1 LGHNA, CDR2 YNFKEQ. The CDR3 consists of 14 residues. The CDR3 loop reads CASSQDGRGDTQYF. The CDR3 DNA reads as TGTGCCAGCAGCCAAGATGGCAGAGGAGATACGCAGTATTTT.

The chain couples TRBV10-3 to TRBJ1-1; D ambiguous. The CDR3 consists of 15 residues. Deletions cut 0 bases from V and 4 bases from J, with 12 bases between. Per the germline V gene, CDR1 is ENHRY and CDR2 is SYGVKD. As DNA, the CDR3 is TGTGCCATCAGTGAGTCGACCGGGGAGGGCACTGAAGCTTTCTTT. It codes for CAISESTGEGTEAFF.

The chain has TRBV2 and TRBJ1-5; D remains unclear. This CDR3 has 17 amino acids. From germline, CDR1 is SNHLY and CDR2 FYNNEI. The V end was cut by 2 bases, the J end by 3 bases, with 17 bases between. The CDR3 sequence: CASSERGGVTINQPQHF. The CDR3, as DNA: TGTGCCAGCAGTGAACGAGGCGGGGTTACAATCAATCAGCCCCAGCATTTT.

The chain joins TRBV3-1 (or the pseudogene TRBV3-2) to TRBJ2-7; TRBD2 matches at 10 bases. The CDR3 loop spans 16 amino acids. V was clipped by 3 bases and J by 6 bases; unmatched bases: 11. The V gene's germline CDR1 is LGHDT and CDR2 YNNKEL (reference sequence). The CDR3 protein is CASSHLLAGVAGEQYF. CDR3 DNA: TGTGCCAGCAGCCACCTTCTAGCGGGAGTTGCGGGCGAGCAGTACTTC.

The genes are TRBV5-1 and TRBJ2-7; 10 bases align to TRBD1. The V segment lost 4 bases and the J segment 3 bases; nucleotides outside the gene matches: 4. CDR3 size: 14 residues. Germline V gives CDR1 SGHRS, CDR2 YFSETQ. CDR3 in DNA: TGCGCCAGCAGCGGAAGGACAGGGGGCTACGAGCAGTACTTC. Protein sequence: CASSGRTGGYEQYF.

The chain couples TRBV12-3 or TRBV12-4 to TRBJ1-1; 7 bases align to TRBD1. This CDR3 has 13 residues. V was clipped by 5 bases and J by 6 bases; unmatched bases: 6. For the CDR3, the DNA is TGTGCCAGCAGTCACCTAGGGGGCCCTGAAGCTTTCTTT. It translates to CASSHLGGPEAFF.

V is TRBV29-1 and J is TRBJ2-3; the match to TRBD2 covers 11 bases. The trim removed 7 bases at V and 0 bases at J, leaving 6 bases unmatched. The CDR3 runs 15 residues. CDR1 and CDR2 from the germline V gene are SQVTM and ANQGSEA. The CDR3 DNA reads TGCAGCGCTGTGGGGACTAGCGGCAGCACAGATACGCAGTATTTT. Translating gives CSAVGTSGSTDTQYF.

The chain couples TRBV5-4 to TRBJ2-7; 8 positions match TRBD2. Germline V gives CDR1 SGHNT, CDR2 YYREEE (reference sequence). This CDR3 is 15 amino acids long. V lost 2 bases to trimming and J lost 4 bases; unmatched junction nucleotides: 8. The CDR3 spells CASSFKAGDHYEQYF. The CDR3 DNA reads TGTGCCAGCAGCTTCAAAGCGGGAGATCATTACGAGCAGTACTTC.

V usage is TRBV19 and J usage is TRBJ2-2; the D gene is possibly TRBD1 (5 bases). Trimming left V 0 bases short and J 4 bases short, with 6 bases between. CDR1 and CDR2 from the germline V gene are LNHDA and SQIVND (reference sequence). The CDR3 is 14 amino acids. The CDR3 DNA is TGTGCCAGTAGTATAGATCAGGGCACCGGGGAGCTGTTTTTT. Its protein product is CASSIDQGTGELFF.

This clone was seen just once. This chain joins TRBV6-5 and TRBJ2-2, with 7 nucleotides matching TRBD1. J lost 6 bases, V lost 6 bases, and 7 bases had no gene match. CDR3 length: 14 residues. Germline CDR1 is MNHEY and CDR2 is SVGAGI. The CDR3 DNA reads as TGTGCCAGCAGCGCGCATACAGGGGCCGGGGAGCTGTTTTTT. It encodes CASSAHTGAGELFF.

This chain joins TRBV9 and TRBJ2-2; the match to TRBD2 covers 9 bases. This CDR3 is built from 16 residues. The junction had 5 bases not matched to a gene; V was cut back by 0 bases and J by 5 bases. Looked up from germline, CDR1 is SGDLS and CDR2 is YYNGEE. The CDR3 region is CASSVVAGGFTGELFF. For the CDR3, the DNA is TGTGCCAGCAGCGTAGTGGCGGGAGGGTTTACCGGGGAGCTGTTTTTT.

The table lists this clone with a count of one. The rearrangement uses TRBV30 and TRBJ1-2; D unresolved. This CDR3 is 12 amino acids long. Germline CDR1 GTSNPN, CDR2 SVGIG (reference sequence). CDR3 residues: CAWGPANYGYTF. Written as DNA, the CDR3 is TGTGCTTGGGGTCCGGCTAACTATGGCTACACCTTC. The complete variable domain, with remaining parts taken from reference TRBV30 and TRBJ1-2, reads SQTIHQWPATLVQPVGSPLSLECTVEGTSNPNLYWYRQAAGRGLQLLFYSVGIGQISSEVPQNLSASRPQDRQFILSSKKLLLSDSGFYLCAWGPANYGYTFGSGTRLTVV.

This rearrangement joins TRBV6-1 to TRBJ2-7; 9 nucleotides align to TRBD1. J gave up 6 bases and V 2 bases, and 8 bases lay outside the gene matches. This CDR3 comprises 15 residues. Germline-derived CDR1 and CDR2 are MNHNS and SASEGT. The chain's CDR3 is CASSESGTGRAEQYF. The DNA of the CDR3 is TGTGCCAGCAGTGAAAGTGGGACAGGGAGAGCCGAGCAGTACTTC.

J is TRBJ2-5 and V is TRBV24-1; perhaps TRBD1 as D (6 bases). The V and J ends lost 8 bases and 4 bases respectively, with 19 bases between them. Germline V CDR1 and CDR2: KGHDR, SFDVKD. The CDR3 is 15 residues long. This chain's CDR3 is CATKGDQGSRETQYF. The CDR3 DNA is TGTGCCACCAAGGGGGATCAGGGTAGTCGAGAGACCCAGTACTTC.

The chain combines TRBV9 with TRBJ2-1; D is ambiguous. The V end lost 1 base, the J end lost 5 bases, and 7 bases lay between the germline ends. This CDR3 spans 13 amino acids. The germline gives CDR1 SGDLS, CDR2 YYNGEE. Here the CDR3 reads CASSVNLNNEQFF. DNA of the CDR3: TGTGCCAGCAGCGTAAACCTAAACAATGAGCAGTTCTTC.